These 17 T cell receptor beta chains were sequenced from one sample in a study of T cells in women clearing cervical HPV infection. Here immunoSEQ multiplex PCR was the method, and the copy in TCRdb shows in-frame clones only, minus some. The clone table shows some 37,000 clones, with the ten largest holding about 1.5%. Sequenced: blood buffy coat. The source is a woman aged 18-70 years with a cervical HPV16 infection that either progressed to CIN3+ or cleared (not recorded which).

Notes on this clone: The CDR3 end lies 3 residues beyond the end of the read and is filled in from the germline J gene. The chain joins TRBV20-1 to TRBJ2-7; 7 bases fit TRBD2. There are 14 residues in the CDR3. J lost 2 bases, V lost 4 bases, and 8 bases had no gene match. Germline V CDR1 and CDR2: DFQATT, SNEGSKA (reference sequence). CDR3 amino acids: CSATSSGGTYEQYF. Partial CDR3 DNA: TGCAGTGCTACCTCTTCCGGGGGGACCTACGAG.

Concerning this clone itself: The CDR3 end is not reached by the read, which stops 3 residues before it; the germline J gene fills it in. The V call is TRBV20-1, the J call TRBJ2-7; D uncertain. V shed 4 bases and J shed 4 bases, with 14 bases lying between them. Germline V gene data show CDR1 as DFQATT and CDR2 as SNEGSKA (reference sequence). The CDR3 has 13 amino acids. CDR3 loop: CSATRRVEYEQYF. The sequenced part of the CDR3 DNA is TGCAGTGCTACGAGACGGGTGGAGTACGAG.

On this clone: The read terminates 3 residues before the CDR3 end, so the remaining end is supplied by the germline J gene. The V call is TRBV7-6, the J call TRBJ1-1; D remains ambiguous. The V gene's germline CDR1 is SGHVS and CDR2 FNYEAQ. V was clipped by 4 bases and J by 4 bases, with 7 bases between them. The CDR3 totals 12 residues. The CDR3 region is CASSSSSTEAFF. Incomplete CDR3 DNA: TGTGCCAGCAGCTCGAGTAGCACTGAA.

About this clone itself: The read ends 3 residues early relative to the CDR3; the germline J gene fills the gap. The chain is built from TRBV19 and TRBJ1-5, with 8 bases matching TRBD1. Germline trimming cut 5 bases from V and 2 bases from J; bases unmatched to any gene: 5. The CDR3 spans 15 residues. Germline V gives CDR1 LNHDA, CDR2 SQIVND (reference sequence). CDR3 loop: CASSPRTGRNQPQHF. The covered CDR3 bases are TGTGCCAGTAGTCCTCGGACAGGGCGCAATCAGCCC.

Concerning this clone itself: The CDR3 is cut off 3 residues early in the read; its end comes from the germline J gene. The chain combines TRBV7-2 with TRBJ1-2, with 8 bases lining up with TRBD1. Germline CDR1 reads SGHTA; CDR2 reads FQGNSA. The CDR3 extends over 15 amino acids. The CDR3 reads CASSLGQGRIRDYTF. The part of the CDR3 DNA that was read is TGTGCCAGCAGCCTTGGACAGGGCCGGATTCGGGAC.

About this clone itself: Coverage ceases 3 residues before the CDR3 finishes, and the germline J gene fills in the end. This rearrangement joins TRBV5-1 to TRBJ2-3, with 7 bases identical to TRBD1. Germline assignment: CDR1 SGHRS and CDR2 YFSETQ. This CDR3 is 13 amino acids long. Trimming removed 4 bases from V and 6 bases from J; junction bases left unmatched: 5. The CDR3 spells CASSVRGSDTQYF. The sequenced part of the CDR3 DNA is TGCGCCAGCAGCGTCAGGGGGTCGGATACG.

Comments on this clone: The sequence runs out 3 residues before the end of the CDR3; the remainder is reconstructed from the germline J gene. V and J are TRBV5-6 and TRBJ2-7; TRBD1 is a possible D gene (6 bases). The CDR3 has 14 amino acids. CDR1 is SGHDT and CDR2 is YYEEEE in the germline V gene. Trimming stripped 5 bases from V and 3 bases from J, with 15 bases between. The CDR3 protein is CASRFRGGIYEQYF. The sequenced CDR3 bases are TGTGCCAGCAGGTTCAGAGGGGGTATCTACGAG.

The part of the CDR3 DNA that was read is TGCAGTGCTAGAAGGACAGGGGCGAACACTGAA. This sequence encodes CSARRTGANTE. The entire CDR3 protein is CSARRTGANTEAFF. The chain uses TRBV20-1 and TRBJ1-1; 9 bases map to TRBD1. Read coverage stops 3 residues before the CDR3 terminus; the germline J gene supplies the remainder. The germline V gene has CDR1 DFQATT and CDR2 SNEGSKA (reference sequence). This CDR3 is 14 amino acids long. V trimming: 2 bases; J trimming: 1 base; junction bases outside the gene matches: 2.

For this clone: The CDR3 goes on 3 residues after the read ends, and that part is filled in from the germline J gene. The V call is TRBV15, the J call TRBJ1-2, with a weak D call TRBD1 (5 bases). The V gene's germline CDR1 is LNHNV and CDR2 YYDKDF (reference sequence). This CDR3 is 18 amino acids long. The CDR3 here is CATSRDQVVPGASQGYTF. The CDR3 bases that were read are TGTGCCACCAGCAGAGATCAGGTGGTCCCTGGGGCATCGCAAGGC.

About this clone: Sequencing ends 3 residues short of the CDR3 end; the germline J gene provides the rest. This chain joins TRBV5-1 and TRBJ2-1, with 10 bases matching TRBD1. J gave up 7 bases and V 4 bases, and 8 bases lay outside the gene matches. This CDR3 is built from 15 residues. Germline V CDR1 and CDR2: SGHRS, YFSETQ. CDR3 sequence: CASSVTGTGENEQFF. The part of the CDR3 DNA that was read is TGCGCCAGCAGCGTAACCGGGACAGGGGAGAATGAG.

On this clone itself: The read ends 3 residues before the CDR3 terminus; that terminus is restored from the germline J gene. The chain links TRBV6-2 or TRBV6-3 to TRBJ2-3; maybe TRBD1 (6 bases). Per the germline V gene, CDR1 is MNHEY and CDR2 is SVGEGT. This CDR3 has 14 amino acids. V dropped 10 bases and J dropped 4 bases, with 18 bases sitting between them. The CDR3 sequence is CATLLGGRADTQYF. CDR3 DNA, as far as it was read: TGTGCCACACTCCTAGGGGGAAGGGCAGATACG.

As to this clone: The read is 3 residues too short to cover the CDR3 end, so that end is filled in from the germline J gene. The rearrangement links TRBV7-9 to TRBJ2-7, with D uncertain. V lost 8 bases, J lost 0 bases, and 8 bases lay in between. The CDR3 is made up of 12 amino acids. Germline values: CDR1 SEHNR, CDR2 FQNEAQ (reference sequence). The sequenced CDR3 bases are TGTGCCAGCTCCCTATCCTCCTACGAG. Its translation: CASSLSSYE. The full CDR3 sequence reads CASSLSSYEQYF.

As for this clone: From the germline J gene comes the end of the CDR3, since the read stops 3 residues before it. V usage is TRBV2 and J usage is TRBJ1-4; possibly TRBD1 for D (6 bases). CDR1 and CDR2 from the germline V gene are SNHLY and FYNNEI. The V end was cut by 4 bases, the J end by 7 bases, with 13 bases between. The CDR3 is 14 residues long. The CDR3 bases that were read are TGTGCCAGCAGTGCCGGACAGTGGGCTGAAAAA. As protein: CASSAGQWAEK. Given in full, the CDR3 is CASSAGQWAEKLFF. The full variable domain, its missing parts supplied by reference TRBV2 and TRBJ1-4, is EPEVTQTPSHQVTQMGQEVILRCVPISNHLYFYWYRQILGQKVEFLVSFYNNEISEKSEIFDDQFSVERPDGSNFTLKIRSTKLEDSAMYFCASSAGQWAEKLFFGSGTQLSVL.

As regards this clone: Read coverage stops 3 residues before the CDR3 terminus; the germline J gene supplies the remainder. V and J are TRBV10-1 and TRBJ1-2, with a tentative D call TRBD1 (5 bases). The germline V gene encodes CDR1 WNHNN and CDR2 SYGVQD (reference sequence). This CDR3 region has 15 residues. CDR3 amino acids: CASSETGRWGLDYTF. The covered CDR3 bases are TGCGCCAGCAGTGAGACGGGGCGCTGGGGACTTGAC.

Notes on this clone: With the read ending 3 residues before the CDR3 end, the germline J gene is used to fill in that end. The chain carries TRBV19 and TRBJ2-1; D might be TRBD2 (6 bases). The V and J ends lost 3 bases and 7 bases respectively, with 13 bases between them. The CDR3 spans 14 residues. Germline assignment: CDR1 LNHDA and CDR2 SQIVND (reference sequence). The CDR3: CASSMTGLSNEQFF. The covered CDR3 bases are TGTGCCAGTAGTATGACGGGACTCTCAAATGAG.

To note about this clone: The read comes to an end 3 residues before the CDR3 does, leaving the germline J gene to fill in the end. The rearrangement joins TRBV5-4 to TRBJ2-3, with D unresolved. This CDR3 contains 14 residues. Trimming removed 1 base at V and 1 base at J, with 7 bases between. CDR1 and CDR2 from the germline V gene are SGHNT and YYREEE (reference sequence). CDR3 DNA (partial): TGTGCCAGCAGCTTGAAACACCGCACAGATACG. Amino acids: CASSLKHRTDT. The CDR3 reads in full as CASSLKHRTDTQYF.

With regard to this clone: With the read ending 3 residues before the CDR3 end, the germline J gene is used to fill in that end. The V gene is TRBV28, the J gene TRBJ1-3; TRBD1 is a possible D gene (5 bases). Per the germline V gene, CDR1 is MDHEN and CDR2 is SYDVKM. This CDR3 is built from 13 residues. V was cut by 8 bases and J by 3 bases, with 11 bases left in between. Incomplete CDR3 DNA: TGTGCCAGCGGCACAGGTCATGGAAACACC. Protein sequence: CASGTGHGNT. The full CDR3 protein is CASGTGHGNTIYF.